This T cell receptor (beta chain) was identified during a study of T cell responses to AZD1222 COVID-19 vaccine. V lost 2 bases and J lost 3; bases outside the gene matches: 11. The CDR3 contains 18 residues. Germline V gene lookup returns CDR1 SGHRS and CDR2 YFSETQ. Produced via immunoSEQ multiplex PCR; TCRdb's table is partial and in-frame only. This table has roughly 160,000 clones, approximately 90% appearing once. Concerning this clone itself: What it binds is unknown.

General observations from the study: Repertoires in all cases were sampled only once the peak T cell response had passed.

The chain uses TRBV5-1 and TRBJ1-6; 7 nucleotides line up with TRBD1. The TCR comes from an adult in good health. Sequencing was performed on peripheral blood, taken on day 0 of AZD1222 vaccination. CDR3 DNA: TGCGCCAGCAGCTTCGGGACAGAACCCCCTATCTATAATTCACCCCTCCACTTT. Translating it yields CASSFGTEPPIYNSPLHF. The full variable domain, its missing parts supplied by reference TRBV5-1 and TRBJ1-6, is KAGVTQTPRYLIKTRGQQVTLSCSPISGHRSVSWYQQTPGQGLQFLFEYFSETQRNKGNFPGRFSGRQFSNSRSEMNVSTLELGDSALYLCASSFGTEPPIYNSPLHFGNGTRLTVT.